The table lists the clone carrying this TCR beta chain with a few counts. Its antigen is unknown. The V gene lost 10 bases and the J gene lost 2 bases, with 15 bases spanning the gap. The CDR3 runs to 15 residues. CDR1 and CDR2 (germline): MNHNS, SASEGT. The sample comes from a study of T cells in Graves' hyperthyroidism and ophthalmopathy. TCR beta CDR3 sequences were amplified from RNA transcripts. Carried out on the TCR CDR3, a first-round RT-PCR used the HTBI primer set. TCRdb re-called the multiplex PCR reads with MiXCR, one entry per CDR3 protein. The sample shows some 270,000 distinct CDR3 sequences, roughly 15% of them seen only once. Overall study findings and caveats: Most clonotypes expanded in the thyroid (above 0.001) were also present in blood.

Sequenced input: blood. The chain has TRBV6-1 and TRBJ1-6; a possible D gene is TRBD1 (6 bases). This receptor was obtained from a woman aged 40 to 50 with Graves' hyperthyroidism. In DNA, the CDR3 is TGTGCCACCTTAGCGCCAGGGGCCTATAATTCACCCCTCCACTTT. It specifies CATLAPGAYNSPLHF.